Listed below are T cell receptor beta chains from one sample, sequenced in a study of blood T cell repertoires in COVID-19. Only in-frame clones appear in the TCRdb table, and some are missing; sequencing was by immunoSEQ multiplex PCR. The sample holds some 180,000 clones, roughly 84% seen once. Sequences were obtained from PBMCs or T cells enriched from blood (not recorded which). The receptors shown here come from a young woman who had been exposed to COVID-19. CDR3s include the opening cysteine and the closing phenylalanine or tryptophan. The D gene is left open where the match is weak. Clone size is given for some rows only: seen once, a few or many times, or a class if the clone is expanded.

TGTGCCAGCAGCTTTACGACGGACAGAGGCTATGGCTACACCTTC | CASSFTTDRGYGYTF | TRBJ1-2 | . | . | TRBV7-9
TGCGCCAGCAGCTTCCTCCCGGACAGGGGGAATAATTCACCCCTCCACTTT | CASSFLPDRGNNSPLHF | TRBJ1-6 | once | TRBD1 | TRBV4-3
TGTGCCAGCAGCGGATTAGTAGGGGCGGGGGGAAAGACCCAGTACTTC | CASSGLVGAGGKTQYF | TRBJ2-5 | . | TRBD2 | TRBV9
TGTGCCAGCAGCGCACAGGGGACAGGCGCCTACGAGCAGTACTTC | CASSAQGTGAYEQYF | TRBJ2-7 | once | TRBD1 | TRBV6-5
TGCGCCAGCAGTCACGGACAGGGCCCAACTGAAGCTTTCTTT | CASSHGQGPTEAFF | TRBJ1-1 | . | TRBD1 | TRBV5-1
TGTGCCAGCGATCCCCGACAGGGTTCCTACGAGCAGTACTTC | CASDPRQGSYEQYF | TRBJ2-7 | once | TRBD1 | TRBV6-5
TGCGCCAGCAGCCCCACGACGGGACAAAGGGTTCGGACTGAAGCTTTCTTT | CASSPTTGQRVRTEAFF | TRBJ1-1 | few | . | TRBV5-1
TGCAGCGTTCACCTTATGACAGGGTGGGAGACAGATACGCAGTATTTT | CSVHLMTGWETDTQYF | TRBJ2-3 | . | TRBD1 | TRBV29-1
TGTGCCAGCAGTGAGGCGGGGATAGAGCAGTACTTC | CASSEAGIEQYF | TRBJ2-7 | few | . | TRBV6-1
TGTGCCAGCAGTCGATCCAGGACAGGGTATCGTAAAGAGACCCAGTACTTC | CASSRSRTGYRKETQYF | TRBJ2-5 | . | TRBD1 | TRBV6-6
TGCGCCAGCAGTGGCGGGGGGCGGGCGGCAGATACGCAGTATTTT | CASSGGGRAADTQYF | TRBJ2-3 | . | TRBD2 | TRBV5-1
TGTGCCAGCAGTCCCGGGGGGTACGAGCAGTACTTC | CASSPGGYEQYF | TRBJ2-7 | . | TRBD2 | TRBV12-3/TRBV12-4
TGTGCCAGTATTGAGGCCGGGACAGGGGACTATGGCTACACCTTC | CASIEAGTGDYGYTF | TRBJ1-2 | once | TRBD1 | TRBV19
TGCAGCGTCGCTGACAGGGCCTCTGGAAACACCATATATTTT | CSVADRASGNTIYF | TRBJ1-3 | . | TRBD1 | TRBV29-1
TGTGCCACCAGTGACTCCTCGGACAGGGAAGGGGAGACCCAGTACTTC | CATSDSSDREGETQYF | TRBJ2-5 | . | TRBD1 | TRBV24-1
TGCAGCGTTGAAAGCACTGGGGGGGTGGGTGAAGCTTTCTTT | CSVESTGGVGEAFF | TRBJ1-1 | once | . | TRBV29-1
TGTGCCAGCAGCGGACAGATGGAAGGAGAAAAACTGTTTTTT | CASSGQMEGEKLFF | TRBJ1-4 | few | . | TRBV6-5
TGTGCCAGCAGCTTAGAGGACAGGGGTAGGGAGACCCAGTACTTC | CASSLEDRGRETQYF | TRBJ2-5 | . | TRBD1 | TRBV7-8
TGTGCCAGCAGCCACCCGGGACAGGGTATTGAGGATGAAAAACTGTTTTTT | CASSHPGQGIEDEKLFF | TRBJ1-4 | . | TRBD1 | TRBV7-8
TGCGCCAGCAGTGAGTCGGGGGGGGATCAGCCCCAGCATTTT | CASSESGGDQPQHF | TRBJ1-5 | . | . | TRBV10-2
TGCGCCAGCAGCCAAGACCGGGCAGGGGGCGATGGAAAACTGTTTTTT | CASSQDRAGGDGKLFF | TRBJ1-4 | . | TRBD1 | TRBV4-3
TGTGCCAGCGAAGGACTAGCGGGGGGTACTAGCACAGATACGCAGTATTTT | CASEGLAGGTSTDTQYF | TRBJ2-3 | once | TRBD2 | TRBV2
TGTGCCTGGGGGGACAGCTACACTGAAGCTTTCTTT | CAWGDSYTEAFF | TRBJ1-1 | . | TRBD1 | TRBV30
TGTGCCAGCAGCTCTCAAAAACCAGGGTCCACCGGGGAGCTGTTTTTT | CASSSQKPGSTGELFF | TRBJ2-2 | . | . | TRBV5-4
TGTGCCAGCAGCTATACGCTTACAGGGAACTATGGCTACACCTTC | CASSYTLTGNYGYTF | TRBJ1-2 | . | . | TRBV6-5
TGCGCCAGCAGCCAAGATGGGTTCAACCCCGGGAATCAGCCCCAGCATTTT | CASSQDGFNPGNQPQHF | TRBJ1-5 | . | . | TRBV4-1
TGTGCCAGCAGCGAACGGGACAGCGGAGAGACCCAGTACTTC | CASSERDSGETQYF | TRBJ2-5 | . | TRBD1 | TRBV7-8
TGTGCCAGCAGCTTAGATAGGGGGGGTTTCTACGAGCAGTACTTC | CASSLDRGGFYEQYF | TRBJ2-7 | . | . | TRBV13
TGTGCCAGCAGCTTGGCAAGCGGGGGGCCCACCGGGGAGCTGTTTTTT | CASSLASGGPTGELFF | TRBJ2-2 | . | TRBD2 | TRBV5-4